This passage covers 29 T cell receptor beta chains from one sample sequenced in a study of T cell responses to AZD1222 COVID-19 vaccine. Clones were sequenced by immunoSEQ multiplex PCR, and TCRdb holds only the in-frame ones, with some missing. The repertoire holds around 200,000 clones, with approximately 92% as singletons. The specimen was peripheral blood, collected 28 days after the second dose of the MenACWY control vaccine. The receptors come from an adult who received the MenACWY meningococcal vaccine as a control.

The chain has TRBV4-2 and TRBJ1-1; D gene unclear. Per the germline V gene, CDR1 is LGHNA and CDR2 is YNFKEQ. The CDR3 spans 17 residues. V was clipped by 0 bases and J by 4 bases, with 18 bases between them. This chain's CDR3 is CASSQDPGRTSGTEAFF. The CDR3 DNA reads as TGTGCCAGCAGCCAAGACCCAGGACGGACGTCGGGCACTGAAGCTTTCTTT.

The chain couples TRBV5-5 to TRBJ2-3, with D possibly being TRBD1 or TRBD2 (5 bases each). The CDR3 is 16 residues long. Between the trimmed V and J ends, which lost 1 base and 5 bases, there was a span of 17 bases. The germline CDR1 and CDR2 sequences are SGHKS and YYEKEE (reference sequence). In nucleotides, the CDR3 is TGTGCCAGCAGCTTGAGTCCGAGGGGCAATGGAGATACGCAGTATTTT. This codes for CASSLSPRGNGDTQYF.

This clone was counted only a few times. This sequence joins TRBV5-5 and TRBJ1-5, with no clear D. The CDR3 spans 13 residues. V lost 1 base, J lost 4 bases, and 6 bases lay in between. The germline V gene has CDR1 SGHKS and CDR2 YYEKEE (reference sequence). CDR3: CASSLSGNQPQHF. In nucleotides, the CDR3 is TGTGCCAGCAGCTTGTCTGGAAATCAGCCCCAGCATTTT.

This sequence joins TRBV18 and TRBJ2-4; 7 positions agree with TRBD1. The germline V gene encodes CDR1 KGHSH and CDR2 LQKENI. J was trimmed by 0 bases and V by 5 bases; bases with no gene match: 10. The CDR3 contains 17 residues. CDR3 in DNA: TGTGCCAGCTCAACGGGACAGAACCTACTAGCCAAAAACATTCAGTACTTC. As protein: CASSTGQNLLAKNIQYF.

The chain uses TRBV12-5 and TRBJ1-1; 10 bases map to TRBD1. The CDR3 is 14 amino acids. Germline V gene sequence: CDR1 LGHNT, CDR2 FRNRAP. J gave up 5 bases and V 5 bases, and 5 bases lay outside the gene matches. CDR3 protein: CASGLGQGYTEAFF. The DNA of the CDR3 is TGTGCTAGTGGTCTGGGACAGGGGTATACTGAAGCTTTCTTT.

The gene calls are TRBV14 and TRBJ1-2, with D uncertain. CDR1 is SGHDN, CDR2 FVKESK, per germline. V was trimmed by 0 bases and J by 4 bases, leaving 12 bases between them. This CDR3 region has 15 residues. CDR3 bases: TGTGCCAGCAGCCAAGATCTTAACAGCCTCTATGGCTACACCTTC. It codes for CASSQDLNSLYGYTF.

The CDR3 DNA is TGCGCCAGCAGCCCCGGCAGCGGAGTGTCCTACGAGCAGTACTTC. It is translated as CASSPGSGVSYEQYF. J is TRBJ2-7 and V is TRBV5-1, with a weak D call TRBD2 (5 bases). CDR3 length: 15 amino acids. Germline V lookup: CDR1 SGHRS, CDR2 YFSETQ. V lost 4 bases, J lost 1 base, and 15 bases lay in between.

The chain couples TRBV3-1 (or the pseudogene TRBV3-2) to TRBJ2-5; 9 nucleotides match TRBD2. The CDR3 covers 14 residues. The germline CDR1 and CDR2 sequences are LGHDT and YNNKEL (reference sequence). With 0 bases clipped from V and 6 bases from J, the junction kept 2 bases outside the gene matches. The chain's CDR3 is CASSQETSGQTQYF. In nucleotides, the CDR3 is TGTGCCAGCAGCCAAGAGACTAGCGGACAGACCCAGTACTTC.

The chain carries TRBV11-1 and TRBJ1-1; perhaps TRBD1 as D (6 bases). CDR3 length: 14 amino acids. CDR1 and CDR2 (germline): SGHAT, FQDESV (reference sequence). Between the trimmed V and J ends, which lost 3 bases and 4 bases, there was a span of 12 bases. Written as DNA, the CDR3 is TGTGCCAGCAGCTTCTCGGGGGCCGGCACTGAAGCTTTCTTT. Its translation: CASSFSGAGTEAFF. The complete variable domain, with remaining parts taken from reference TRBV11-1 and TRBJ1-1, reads EAEVAQSPRYKITEKSQAVAFWCDPISGHATLYWYRQILGQGPELLVQFQDESVVDDSQLPKDRFSAERLKGVDSTLKIQPAELGDSAMYLCASSFSGAGTEAFFGQGTRLTVV.

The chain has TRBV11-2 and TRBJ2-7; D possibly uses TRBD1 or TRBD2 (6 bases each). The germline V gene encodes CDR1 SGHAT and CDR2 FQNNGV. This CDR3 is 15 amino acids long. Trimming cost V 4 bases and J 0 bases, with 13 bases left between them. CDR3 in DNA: TGTGCCAGCAGCTCGGGTGGGGGGCCCTCCTACGAGCAGTACTTC. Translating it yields CASSSGGGPSYEQYF.

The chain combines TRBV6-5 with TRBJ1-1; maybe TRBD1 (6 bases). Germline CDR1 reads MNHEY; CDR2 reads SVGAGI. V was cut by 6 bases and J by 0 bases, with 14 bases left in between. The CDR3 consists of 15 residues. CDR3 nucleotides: TGTGCCAGCAGGAAGGACAGCCTCATGAACACTGAAGCTTTCTTT. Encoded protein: CASRKDSLMNTEAFF.

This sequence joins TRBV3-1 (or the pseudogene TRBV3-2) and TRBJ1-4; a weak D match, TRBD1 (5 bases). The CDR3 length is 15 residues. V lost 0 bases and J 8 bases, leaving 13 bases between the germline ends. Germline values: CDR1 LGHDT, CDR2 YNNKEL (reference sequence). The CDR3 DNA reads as TGTGCCAGCAGCCAAGATGGGACCGGCAGGGAAAAACTGTTTTTT. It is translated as CASSQDGTGREKLFF.

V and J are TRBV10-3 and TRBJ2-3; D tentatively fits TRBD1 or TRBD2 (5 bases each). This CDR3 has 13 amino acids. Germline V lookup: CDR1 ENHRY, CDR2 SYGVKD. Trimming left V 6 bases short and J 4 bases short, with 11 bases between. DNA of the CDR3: TGTGCCATCAGCGGGACGGTGGCAGATACGCAGTATTTT. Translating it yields CAISGTVADTQYF.

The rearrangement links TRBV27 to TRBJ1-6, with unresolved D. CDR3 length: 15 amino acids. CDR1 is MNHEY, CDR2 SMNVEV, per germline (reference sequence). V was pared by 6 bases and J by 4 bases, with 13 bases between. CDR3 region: CASRPGRSYNSPLHF. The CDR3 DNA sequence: TGTGCCAGCAGGCCCGGACGGAGTTATAATTCACCCCTCCACTTT.

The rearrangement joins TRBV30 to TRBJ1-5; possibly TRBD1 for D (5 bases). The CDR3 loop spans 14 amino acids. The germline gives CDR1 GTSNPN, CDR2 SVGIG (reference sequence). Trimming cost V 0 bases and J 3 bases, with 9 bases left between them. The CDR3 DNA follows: TGTGCCTGGAGTGTAGGGACTATCAATCAGCCCCAGCATTTT. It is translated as CAWSVGTINQPQHF.

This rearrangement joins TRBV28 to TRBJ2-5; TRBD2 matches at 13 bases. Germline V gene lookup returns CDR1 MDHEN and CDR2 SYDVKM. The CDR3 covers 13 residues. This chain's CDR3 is CGTSGGARETQYF. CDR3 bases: TGTGGAACTAGCGGGGGGGCCAGGGAGACCCAGTACTTC.

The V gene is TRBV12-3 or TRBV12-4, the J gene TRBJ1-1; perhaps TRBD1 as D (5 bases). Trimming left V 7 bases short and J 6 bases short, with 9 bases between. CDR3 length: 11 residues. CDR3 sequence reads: CASTLGAEAFF. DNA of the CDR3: TGTGCCAGCACTCTAGGGGCTGAAGCTTTCTTT.

CDR3 in amino acids: CASSLAGLAAPRTQYF. The CDR3 DNA sequence: TGTGCCAGCAGCTTAGCCGGACTAGCGGCCCCCAGGACCCAGTACTTC. The V call is TRBV7-2, the J call TRBJ2-5, with 10 bases fitting TRBD2. With 0 bases clipped from V and 7 bases from J, the junction kept 8 bases outside the gene matches. The length of the CDR3 is 16 residues. The V gene's germline CDR1 is SGHTA and CDR2 FQGNSA.

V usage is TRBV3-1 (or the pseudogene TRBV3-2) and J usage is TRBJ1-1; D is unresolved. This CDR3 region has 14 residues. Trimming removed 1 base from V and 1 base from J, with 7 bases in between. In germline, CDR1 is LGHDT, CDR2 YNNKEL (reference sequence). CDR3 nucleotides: TGTGCCAGCAGCCAAGTGCTACCGAACACTGAAGCTTTCTTT. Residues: CASSQVLPNTEAFF.

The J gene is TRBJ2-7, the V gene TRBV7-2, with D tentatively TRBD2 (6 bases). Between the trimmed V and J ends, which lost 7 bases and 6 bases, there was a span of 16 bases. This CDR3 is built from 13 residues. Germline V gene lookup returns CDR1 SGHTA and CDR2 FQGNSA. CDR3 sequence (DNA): TGTGCCAGCAAAACGACGGGGGTATCCGAGCAGTACTTC. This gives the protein CASKTTGVSEQYF.

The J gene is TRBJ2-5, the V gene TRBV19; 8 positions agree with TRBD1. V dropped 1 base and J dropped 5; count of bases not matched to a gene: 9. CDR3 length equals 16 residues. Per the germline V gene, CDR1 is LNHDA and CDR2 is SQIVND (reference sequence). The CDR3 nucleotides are TGTGCCAGTAGTATAGTCCCAGGGGGCTCGAGGGAGACCCAGTACTTC. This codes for CASSIVPGGSRETQYF.

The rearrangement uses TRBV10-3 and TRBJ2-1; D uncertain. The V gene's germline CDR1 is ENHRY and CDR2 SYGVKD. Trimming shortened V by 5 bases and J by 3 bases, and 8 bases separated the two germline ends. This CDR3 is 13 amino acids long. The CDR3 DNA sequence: TGTGCCATCAGTTCCTTGGACTACAATGAGCAGTTCTTC. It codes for CAISSLDYNEQFF.

The CDR3 DNA reads TGTGCCAGCAGCCAAGATAGGGACAGGGGGCGGGACACCGGGGAGCTGTTTTTT. It encodes CASSQDRDRGRDTGELFF. This rearrangement joins TRBV3-1 (or the pseudogene TRBV3-2) to TRBJ2-2; TRBD1 aligns across 12 bases. Germline V gene data show CDR1 as LGHDT and CDR2 as YNNKEL (reference sequence). The CDR3 loop spans 18 amino acids. V lost 0 bases, J lost 3 bases, and 5 bases stayed unmatched.

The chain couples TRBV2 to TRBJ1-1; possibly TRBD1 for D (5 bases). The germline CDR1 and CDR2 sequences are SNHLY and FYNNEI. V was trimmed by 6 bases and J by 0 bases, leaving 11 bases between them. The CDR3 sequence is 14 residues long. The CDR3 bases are TGTGCCAGCAGGGGGGGGAGAATGAACACTGAAGCTTTCTTT. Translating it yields CASRGGRMNTEAFF.

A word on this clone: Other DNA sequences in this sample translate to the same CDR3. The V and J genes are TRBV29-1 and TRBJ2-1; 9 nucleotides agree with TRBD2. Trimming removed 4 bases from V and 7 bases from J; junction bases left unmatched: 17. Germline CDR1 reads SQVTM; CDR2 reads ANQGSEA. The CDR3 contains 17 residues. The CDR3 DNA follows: TGCAGCGTTGTGGGGCAGATGGGACTAGCTTCGGGGAATGAGCAGTTCTTC. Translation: CSVVGQMGLASGNEQFF.

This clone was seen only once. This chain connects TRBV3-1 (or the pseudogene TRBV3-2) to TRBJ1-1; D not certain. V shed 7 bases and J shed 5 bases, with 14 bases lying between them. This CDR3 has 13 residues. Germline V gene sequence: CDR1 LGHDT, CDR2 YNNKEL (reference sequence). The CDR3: CASKWAGGTEAFF. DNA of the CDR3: TGTGCCAGCAAATGGGCAGGAGGGACTGAAGCTTTCTTT.

CDR3 in amino acids: CASGPGSQETQYF. The CDR3 region has the DNA TGCGCCAGCGGCCCCGGGTCCCAAGAGACCCAGTACTTC. The chain joins TRBV5-1 to TRBJ2-5; no clear D gene. Looked up from germline, CDR1 is SGHRS and CDR2 is YFSETQ. The CDR3 runs to 13 residues. Trimming removed 7 bases at V and 1 base at J, with 11 bases between.

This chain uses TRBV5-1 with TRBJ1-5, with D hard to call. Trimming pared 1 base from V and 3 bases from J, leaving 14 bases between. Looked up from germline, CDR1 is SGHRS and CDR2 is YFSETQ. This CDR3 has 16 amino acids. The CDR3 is CASSLMEEIYNQPQHF. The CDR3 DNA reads TGCGCCAGCAGCTTGATGGAAGAGATCTACAATCAGCCCCAGCATTTT.

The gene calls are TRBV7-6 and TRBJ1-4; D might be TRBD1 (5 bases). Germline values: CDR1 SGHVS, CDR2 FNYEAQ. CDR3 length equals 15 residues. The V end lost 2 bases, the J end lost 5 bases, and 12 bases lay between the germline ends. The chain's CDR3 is CASSLTAGGNEKLFF. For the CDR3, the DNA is TGTGCCAGCAGCTTAACAGCCGGGGGAAATGAAAAACTGTTTTTT.